One and the same sample provided the 21 T cell receptor beta chains below, sequenced in a study of blood T cell repertoires in COVID-19. Libraries were prepared by immunoSEQ multiplex PCR; TCRdb keeps only in-frame clonotypes and omits some of them. The table shows around 250,000 clones, with 80% to 90% occurring only once. The sample consisted of PBMCs or T cells enriched from blood (not recorded which). All receptors come from a woman aged 50 to 65 who had recovered from COVID-19.

The chain employs TRBV7-9 and TRBJ1-1; 8 bases agree with TRBD1. CDR1 is SEHNR and CDR2 is FQNEAQ in the germline V gene (reference sequence). After removal of 6 bases from V and 1 base from J, the junction contained 4 bases not matched to a gene. The CDR3 runs to 14 residues. The CDR3 nucleotides are TGTGCCAGCAGTTCACAGGGGGGGAACACTGAAGCTTTCTTT. Its translation is CASSSQGGNTEAFF.

This clone has a handful of counts. This chain connects TRBV7-9 to TRBJ1-1, with 7 bases fitting TRBD1. V dropped 2 bases and J dropped 9; count of bases not matched to a gene: 6. CDR1 and CDR2 from the germline V gene are SEHNR and FQNEAQ (reference sequence). The CDR3 runs to 13 residues. The chain's CDR3 is CASSLLGQDKAFF. The CDR3 nucleotides are TGTGCCAGCAGCTTATTAGGACAGGACAAAGCTTTCTTT.

This clone has just one count. Other DNA sequences within the sample encode an identical CDR3. The rearrangement uses TRBV28 and TRBJ2-2, with a tentative D call TRBD1 (6 bases). Trimming stripped 10 bases from V and 0 bases from J, with 12 bases between. The CDR3 is 14 residues long. CDR1 MDHEN and CDR2 SYDVKM come from the germline V gene. CDR3 sequence (DNA): TGTGCCATCCTTGACAGGTCGAACACCGGGGAGCTGTTTTTT. Translation: CAILDRSNTGELFF. Full variable domain (missing parts from reference TRBV28 and TRBJ2-2): DVKVTQSSRYLVKRTGEKVFLECVQDMDHENMFWYRQDPGLGLRLIYFSYDVKMKEKGDIPEGYSVSREKKERFSLILESASTNQTSMYLCAILDRSNTGELFFGEGSRLTVL.

This clone has more than one count but fewer than ten. The chain uses TRBV27 and TRBJ2-3; TRBD2 might be the D (6 bases). CDR1 and CDR2 from the germline V gene are MNHEY and SMNVEV (reference sequence). The CDR3 sequence is 14 residues long. The V and J ends lost 10 bases and 4 bases respectively, with 18 bases between them. The CDR3 region has the DNA TGTGCCACCGCGATTAGCGGAAGGGCAGATACGCAGTATTTT. This sequence encodes CATAISGRADTQYF.

This chain uses TRBV2 with TRBJ1-2; possibly TRBD1 for D (6 bases). V lost 6 bases and J 3 bases, leaving 11 bases between the germline ends. The CDR3 runs 13 residues. CDR1 and CDR2 from the germline V gene are SNHLY and FYNNEI. The CDR3 nucleotides are TGTGCCAGCAGGCCCAGGGGAGACTATGGCTACACCTTC. This sequence encodes CASRPRGDYGYTF.

The chain employs TRBV3-1 (or the pseudogene TRBV3-2) and TRBJ1-1; 7 bases fit TRBD1. The junction had 4 bases not matched to a gene; V was cut back by 4 bases and J by 11 bases. The CDR3 contains 11 residues. Germline V gene lookup returns CDR1 LGHDT and CDR2 YNNKEL (reference sequence). The CDR3 loop is CASSLDRVAFF. The CDR3 nucleotides are TGTGCCAGCAGCCTTGACAGGGTGGCTTTCTTT.

This clone was found once. V gene TRBV6-1 combines with J gene TRBJ1-1, with D possibly matching TRBD1 (5 bases). The V and J ends lost 2 bases and 7 bases respectively, with 11 bases between them. From germline, CDR1 is MNHNS and CDR2 SASEGT. CDR3 length: 13 amino acids. The CDR3 DNA is TGTGCCAGCAGTGAAAGCCGGGGGAGTGAAGCTTTCTTT. It encodes CASSESRGSEAFF.

The rearrangement joins TRBV4-1 to TRBJ1-3, with D maybe TRBD1 (5 bases). The CDR3 is made up of 14 amino acids. V dropped 4 bases and J dropped 3 bases, with 10 bases sitting between them. CDR1 and CDR2 from the germline V gene are MGHRA and YSYEKL. The CDR3 region is CASSLPGLGNTIYF. In DNA form, the CDR3 reads TGCGCCAGCAGCCTACCGGGACTTGGAAACACCATATATTTT.

This clone occurred once. The genes are TRBV5-1 and TRBJ1-1, with D tentatively TRBD1 (5 bases). The V and J ends lost 4 bases and 2 bases respectively, with 15 bases between them. The CDR3 is made up of 15 amino acids. Germline CDR1 is SGHRS and CDR2 is YFSETQ. CDR3: CASSPSRTLNTEAFF. CDR3 sequence (DNA): TGCGCCAGCAGCCCTAGTAGGACACTAAACACTGAAGCTTTCTTT. Complete variable domain (other parts from reference TRBV5-1 and TRBJ1-1): KAGVTQTPRYLIKTRGQQVTLSCSPISGHRSVSWYQQTPGQGLQFLFEYFSETQRNKGNFPGRFSGRQFSNSRSEMNVSTLELGDSALYLCASSPSRTLNTEAFFGQGTRLTVV.

The rearrangement joins TRBV5-1 to TRBJ2-7; D uncertain. Trimming shortened V by 5 bases and J by 3 bases, and 12 bases separated the two germline ends. CDR1 and CDR2 from the germline V gene are SGHRS and YFSETQ. The CDR3 consists of 13 residues. Written as DNA, the CDR3 is TGCGCCAGCAGTGTGTTTGGAGACTACGAGCAGTACTTC. Translated, it gives CASSVFGDYEQYF. Filled out from reference TRBV5-1 and TRBJ2-7, the complete variable domain reads KAGVTQTPRYLIKTRGQQVTLSCSPISGHRSVSWYQQTPGQGLQFLFEYFSETQRNKGNFPGRFSGRQFSNSRSEMNVSTLELGDSALYLCASSVFGDYEQYFGPGTRLTVT.

The DNA of the CDR3 is TGTGCCATCGAGGGGGGGGTCGGTGGCTACACCTTC. As protein: CAIEGGVGGYTF. The chain recombines TRBV10-3 with TRBJ1-2; D perhaps matches TRBD1 (6 bases). Germline V gene data show CDR1 as ENHRY and CDR2 as SYGVKD. Trimming stripped 8 bases from V and 7 bases from J, with 14 bases between. The CDR3 length is 12 residues.

The chain combines TRBV5-1 with TRBJ1-1, with TRBD1 matching over 10 bases. With V trimmed by 5 bases and J by 5 bases, 6 bases remained unmatched. This CDR3 is 14 amino acids long. Per the germline V gene, CDR1 is SGHRS and CDR2 is YFSETQ. The CDR3 sequence: CASRVGQGRTEAFF. In DNA, the CDR3 is TGCGCCAGCAGGGTGGGACAGGGGAGAACTGAAGCTTTCTTT.

This chain joins TRBV3-1 (or the pseudogene TRBV3-2) and TRBJ1-1; maybe TRBD1 (5 bases). The germline CDR1 and CDR2 sequences are LGHDT and YNNKEL (reference sequence). This CDR3 comprises 14 residues. V lost 3 bases and J 4 bases, leaving 12 bases between the germline ends. The CDR3 DNA reads as TGTGCCAGCAGCCACCAAGGGGAGGGCACTGAAGCTTTCTTT. Amino acids: CASSHQGEGTEAFF.

The chain couples TRBV9 to TRBJ1-1; the D is unclear. This CDR3 is 15 amino acids long. Germline V gene data show CDR1 as SGDLS and CDR2 as YYNGEE. With 2 bases removed from V and 8 bases from J, the gap between germline ends came to 19 bases. The CDR3 coding sequence is TGTGCCAGCAGCGTTACCGGGGAACGAGGCACGGAAGCTTTCTTT. It encodes CASSVTGERGTEAFF.

The DNA of the CDR3 is TGTGCCATCAGAGGCATAGCGGGTTCAGGCAGCGAGCAGTTCTTC. This sequence encodes CAIRGIAGSGSEQFF. The V gene is TRBV10-3, the J gene TRBJ2-1; the match to TRBD2 covers 7 bases. The CDR3 consists of 15 residues. CDR1 is ENHRY and CDR2 is SYGVKD in the germline V gene. With V trimmed by 6 bases and J by 10 bases, 15 bases remained unmatched.

This clone was detected a few times. The chain couples TRBV28 to TRBJ1-4; D may be TRBD1 (6 bases). Per germline, CDR1 MDHEN and CDR2 SYDVKM. V shed 7 bases and J shed 4 bases, with 19 bases lying between them. This CDR3 is built from 16 residues. The CDR3: CASTRGGGGDNEKLFF. The CDR3 DNA sequence: TGTGCCAGCACTCGAGGGGGGGGAGGCGATAATGAAAAACTGTTTTTT.

This chain uses TRBV5-1 with TRBJ2-7, with 7 bases aligning to TRBD1. Germline trimming cut 4 bases from V and 0 bases from J; bases unmatched to any gene: 7. Germline CDR1 reads SGHRS; CDR2 reads YFSETQ. The CDR3 length is 15 residues. The CDR3 bases are TGCGCCAGCAGCGTCGGGACAGCGACCTCCTACGAGCAGTACTTC. Protein: CASSVGTATSYEQYF.

The chain employs TRBV10-3 and TRBJ2-7; 9 positions agree with TRBD1. V lost 5 bases and J lost 0; bases outside the gene matches: 8. This CDR3 has 16 amino acids. Germline V gene data show CDR1 as ENHRY and CDR2 as SYGVKD. The CDR3 reads CAISTPGTGRSYEQYF. DNA for the CDR3: TGTGCCATCAGTACGCCCGGGACAGGGCGCTCCTACGAGCAGTACTTC.

The rearrangement uses TRBV7-9 and TRBJ1-1; D remains unclear. Per germline, CDR1 SEHNR and CDR2 FQNEAQ (reference sequence). The CDR3 length is 14 residues. V lost 5 bases and J lost 0, with 10 bases in between. CDR3 region: CASSPDTLNTEAFF. In DNA form, the CDR3 reads TGTGCCAGCAGCCCAGACACCTTGAACACTGAAGCTTTCTTT.

The V gene is TRBV19, the J gene TRBJ2-7; 12 bases map to TRBD1. The J segment lost 6 bases and the V segment lost 6 bases, leaving 9 bases of the junction unmatched. The CDR3 contains 15 residues. CDR1 LNHDA and CDR2 SQIVND come from the germline V gene (reference sequence). The CDR3 sequence is CASSAPGQGAVEQYF. The CDR3 DNA reads as TGTGCCAGTAGCGCACCGGGACAGGGGGCTGTCGAGCAGTACTTC.

This chain links TRBV28 with TRBJ2-5, with D possibly TRBD2 on 6 matching bases. CDR1 is MDHEN, CDR2 SYDVKM, per germline. V shed 6 bases and J shed 2 bases, with 13 bases lying between them. The CDR3 is 14 amino acids. Here the CDR3 DNA reads TGTGCCAGCAGGGGGTCTAGCGTACAAGAGACCCAGTACTTC. Protein product: CASRGSSVQETQYF.